These 10 T cell receptor beta chains share one sample of origin, sequenced in a study of identical twins. TCRdb passed the 5' RACE reads through MiXCR, listing each CDR3 protein once. The sample carries about 240,000 distinct CDR3 sequences, about 10% recorded once. The sample taken for sequencing was memory T cells sorted from blood. These receptors were taken from a man between 45 and 60 years old in good health.

This clonotype occurred many times. This sequence joins TRBV29-1 and TRBJ1-1, with D maybe TRBD1 (6 bases). V was pared by 6 bases and J by 4 bases, with 12 bases between. Germline CDR1 is SQVTM and CDR2 is ANQGSEA. The CDR3 totals 12 residues. The CDR3 DNA is TGCAGCGTCGCCGGGACATCCACTGAAGCTTTCTTT. This encodes CSVAGTSTEAFF.

In this sample, this clonotype turned up many times. V gene TRBV5-6 combines with J gene TRBJ1-1, with D tentatively TRBD1 (5 bases). V dropped 0 bases and J dropped 4 bases, with 10 bases sitting between them. Germline V lookup: CDR1 SGHDT, CDR2 YYEEEE. The CDR3 is 14 amino acids. The chain's CDR3 is CASSLVVRATEAFF. For the CDR3, the DNA is TGTGCCAGCAGCTTGGTGGTCAGGGCCACTGAAGCTTTCTTT.

This chain uses TRBV18 with TRBJ2-7, with unresolved D. V was pared by 1 base and J by 1 base, with 5 bases between. Germline lookup yields CDR1 KGHSH and CDR2 LQKENI. The CDR3 runs to 13 residues. CDR3 sequence: CASSPLGSYEQYF. The CDR3 DNA follows: TGTGCCAGCTCACCACTCGGATCCTACGAGCAGTACTTC.

This clonotype has a handful of counts. The chain links TRBV12-3 or TRBV12-4 to TRBJ2-7, with D unresolved. This CDR3 comprises 16 residues. Trimming stripped 2 bases from V and 2 bases from J, with 16 bases between. CDR3: CASSLTQVVGTYEQYF. DNA for the CDR3: TGTGCCAGCAGTTTAACCCAGGTTGTTGGGACCTACGAGCAGTACTTC.

This clonotype was found many times. This chain connects TRBV19 to TRBJ2-1, with 8 bases lining up with TRBD2. The germline gives CDR1 LNHDA, CDR2 SQIVND (reference sequence). V shed 4 bases and J 0 bases; nucleotides not matched to a gene: 5. The length of the CDR3 is 16 residues. The CDR3, as DNA: TGTGCCAGTAGTACCCAAGCGGGGGTCTCCTACAATGAGCAGTTCTTC. It codes for CASSTQAGVSYNEQFF.

V usage is TRBV28 and J usage is TRBJ1-2; D may be TRBD1 (5 bases). This CDR3 has 16 residues. Trimming removed 2 bases from V and 2 bases from J, with 15 bases in between. CDR1 MDHEN and CDR2 SYDVKM come from the germline V gene. The CDR3 bases are TGTGCCAGCAGTTTACCCGACGTAACAGGAAACTATGGCTACACCTTC. It yields the protein CASSLPDVTGNYGYTF.

This clonotype was found many times. The rearrangement links TRBV4-2 to TRBJ2-3; 12 bases fit TRBD2. This CDR3 has 16 residues. In germline, CDR1 is LGHNA, CDR2 YNFKEQ. V shed 1 base, J shed 6 bases, and the junction held 5 bases outside the gene matches. CDR3 sequence reads: CASSQGLAGVIDTQYF. CDR3 coding DNA: TGTGCCAGCAGCCAAGGACTAGCGGGAGTAATTGATACGCAGTATTTT.

In its sample, this clonotype was seen many times. The gene calls are TRBV20-1 and TRBJ1-5; 8 bases fit TRBD1. The CDR3 spans 17 residues. From germline, CDR1 is DFQATT and CDR2 SNEGSKA (reference sequence). J gave up 5 bases and V 0 bases, and 12 bases lay outside the gene matches. CDR3 nucleotide sequence: TGCAGTGCTAGAGATGGAGGACAGGGACGTTTGGATCAGCCCCAGCATTTT. This translates into CSARDGGQGRLDQPQHF.

This chain joins TRBV20-1 and TRBJ2-3; 11 positions agree with TRBD2. The CDR3 contains 14 residues. Germline V CDR1 and CDR2: DFQATT, SNEGSKA (reference sequence). The J segment lost 1 base and the V segment lost 5 bases, leaving 2 bases of the junction unmatched. The CDR3 here is CSAAGLAGTDTQYF. DNA for the CDR3: TGCAGTGCTGCGGGACTAGCGGGCACAGATACGCAGTATTTT.

The table lists this clonotype with many counts. The chain has TRBV12-3 or TRBV12-4 and TRBJ1-5; perhaps TRBD1 as D (6 bases). V lost 7 bases, J lost 7 bases, and 11 bases lay in between. The CDR3 has 12 amino acids. CDR3 nucleotides: TGTGCCAGCACCTACAGGGCCCAGCCCCAGCATTTT. Translating gives CASTYRAQPQHF.